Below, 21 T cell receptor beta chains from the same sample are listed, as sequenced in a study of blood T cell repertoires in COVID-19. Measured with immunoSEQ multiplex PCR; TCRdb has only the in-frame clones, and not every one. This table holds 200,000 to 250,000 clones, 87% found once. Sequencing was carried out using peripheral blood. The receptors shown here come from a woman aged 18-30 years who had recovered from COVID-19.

For the CDR3, the DNA is TGTGCCAGCAGTGAAAACAGGGGGCCAGATACGCAGTATTTT. Protein sequence: CASSENRGPDTQYF. The V call is TRBV6-1, the J call TRBJ2-3; TRBD1 matches at 9 bases. This CDR3 has 14 amino acids. Per the germline V gene, CDR1 is MNHNS and CDR2 is SASEGT. J lost 4 bases, V lost 2 bases, and 1 base had no gene match.

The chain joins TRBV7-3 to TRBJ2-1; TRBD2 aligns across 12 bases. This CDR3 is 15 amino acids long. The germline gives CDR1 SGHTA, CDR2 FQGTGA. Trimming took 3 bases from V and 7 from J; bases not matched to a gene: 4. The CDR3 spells CASSFGTSGRNEQFF. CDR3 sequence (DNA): TGTGCCAGCAGCTTCGGAACTAGCGGGAGGAATGAGCAGTTCTTC.

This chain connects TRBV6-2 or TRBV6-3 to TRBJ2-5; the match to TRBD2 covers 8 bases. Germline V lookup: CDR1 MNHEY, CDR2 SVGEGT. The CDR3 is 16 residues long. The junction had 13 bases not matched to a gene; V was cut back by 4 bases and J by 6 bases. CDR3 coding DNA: TGTGCCAGCAGTTCCTCCGTACTAGCGGCGGGCCAGACCCAGTACTTC. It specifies CASSSSVLAAGQTQYF.

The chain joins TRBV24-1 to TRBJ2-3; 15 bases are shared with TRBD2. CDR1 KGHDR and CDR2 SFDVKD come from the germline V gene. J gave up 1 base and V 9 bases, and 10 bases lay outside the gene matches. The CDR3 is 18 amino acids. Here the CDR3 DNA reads TGTGCCACCTGCTCGGGACTAGCGGGAGGTCCGTGCACAGATACGCAGTATTTT. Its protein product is CATCSGLAGGPCTDTQYF.

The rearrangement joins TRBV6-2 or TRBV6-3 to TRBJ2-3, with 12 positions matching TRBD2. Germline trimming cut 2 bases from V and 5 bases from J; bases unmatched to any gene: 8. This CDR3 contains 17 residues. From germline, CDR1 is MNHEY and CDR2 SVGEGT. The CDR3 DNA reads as TGTGCCAGCAGTTACCCCGGGACTAGCGGGCCACGAGATACGCAGTATTTT. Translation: CASSYPGTSGPRDTQYF.

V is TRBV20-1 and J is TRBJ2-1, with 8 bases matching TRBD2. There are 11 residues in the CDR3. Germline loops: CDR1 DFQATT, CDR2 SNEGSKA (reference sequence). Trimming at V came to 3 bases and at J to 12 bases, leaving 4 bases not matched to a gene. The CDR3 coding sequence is TGCAGTGCTAGGCTTCTAGCGGGGCAGTTCTTC. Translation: CSARLLAGQFF.

This CDR3 reads CSAPLAGDTGELFF. The CDR3 nucleotides read TGCAGCGCCCCTCTAGCGGGAGACACCGGGGAGCTGTTTTTT. The genes are TRBV29-1 and TRBJ2-2; 10 bases align to TRBD2. J was trimmed by 3 bases and V by 7 bases; bases with no gene match: 5. Germline V CDR1 and CDR2: SQVTM, ANQGSEA. The CDR3 consists of 14 residues.

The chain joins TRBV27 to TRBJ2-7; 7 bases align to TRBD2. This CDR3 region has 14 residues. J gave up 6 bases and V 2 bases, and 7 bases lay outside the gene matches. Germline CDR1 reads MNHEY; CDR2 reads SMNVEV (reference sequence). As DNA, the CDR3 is TGTGCCAGCAGTTTAGAGCAGGGAGGGCTCGAGCAGTACTTC. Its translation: CASSLEQGGLEQYF.

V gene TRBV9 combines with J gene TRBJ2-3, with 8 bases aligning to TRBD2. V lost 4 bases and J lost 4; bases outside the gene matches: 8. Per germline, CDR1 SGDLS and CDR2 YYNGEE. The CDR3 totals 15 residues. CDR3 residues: CASSTSGSLADTQYF. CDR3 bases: TGTGCCAGCAGCACAAGCGGGAGCTTGGCAGATACGCAGTATTTT.

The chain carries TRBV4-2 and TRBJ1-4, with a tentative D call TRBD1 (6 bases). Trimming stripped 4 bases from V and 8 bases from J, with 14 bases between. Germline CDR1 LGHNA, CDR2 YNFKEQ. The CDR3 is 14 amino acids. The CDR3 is CASSRTGRVEKLFF. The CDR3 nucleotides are TGTGCCAGCAGCCGCACAGGGCGGGTAGAAAAACTGTTTTTT.

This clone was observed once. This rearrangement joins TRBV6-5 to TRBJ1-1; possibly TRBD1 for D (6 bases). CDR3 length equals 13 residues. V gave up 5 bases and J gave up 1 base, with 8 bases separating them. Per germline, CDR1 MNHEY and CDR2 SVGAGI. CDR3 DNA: TGTGCCAGCAGTACGACAGGGAACACTGAAGCTTTCTTT. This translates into CASSTTGNTEAFF.

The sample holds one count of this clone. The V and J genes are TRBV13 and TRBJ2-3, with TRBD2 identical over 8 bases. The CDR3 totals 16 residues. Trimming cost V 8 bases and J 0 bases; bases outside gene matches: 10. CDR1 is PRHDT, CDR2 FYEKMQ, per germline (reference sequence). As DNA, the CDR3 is TGTGCCAGCGCCCTTAGCGGGGCCCCGAGCACAGATACGCAGTATTTT. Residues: CASALSGAPSTDTQYF.

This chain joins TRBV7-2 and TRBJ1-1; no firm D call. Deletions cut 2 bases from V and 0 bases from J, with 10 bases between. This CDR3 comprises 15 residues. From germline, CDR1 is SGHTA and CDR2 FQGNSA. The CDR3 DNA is TGTGCCAGCAGCTTATTAGCCTCGATGAACACTGAAGCTTTCTTT. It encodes CASSLLASMNTEAFF.

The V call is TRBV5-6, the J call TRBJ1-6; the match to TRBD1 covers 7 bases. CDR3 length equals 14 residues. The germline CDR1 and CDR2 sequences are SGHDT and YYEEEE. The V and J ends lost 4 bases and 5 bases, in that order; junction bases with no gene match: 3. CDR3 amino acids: CASSQGQNNSPLHF. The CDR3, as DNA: TGTGCCAGCAGCCAGGGACAGAATAATTCACCCCTCCACTTT.

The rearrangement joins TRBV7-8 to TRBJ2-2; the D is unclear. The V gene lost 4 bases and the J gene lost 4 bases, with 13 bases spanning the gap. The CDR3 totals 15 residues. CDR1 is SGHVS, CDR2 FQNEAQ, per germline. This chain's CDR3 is CASSSIYTLTGELFF. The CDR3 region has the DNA TGTGCCAGCAGCTCTATCTATACCCTCACCGGGGAGCTGTTTTTT.

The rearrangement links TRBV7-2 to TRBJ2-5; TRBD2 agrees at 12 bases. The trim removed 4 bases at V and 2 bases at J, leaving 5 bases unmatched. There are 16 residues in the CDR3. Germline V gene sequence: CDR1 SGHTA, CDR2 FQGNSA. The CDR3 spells CASSSQGLAGQETQYF. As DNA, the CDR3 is TGTGCCAGCAGCTCCCAGGGACTAGCGGGTCAAGAGACCCAGTACTTC.

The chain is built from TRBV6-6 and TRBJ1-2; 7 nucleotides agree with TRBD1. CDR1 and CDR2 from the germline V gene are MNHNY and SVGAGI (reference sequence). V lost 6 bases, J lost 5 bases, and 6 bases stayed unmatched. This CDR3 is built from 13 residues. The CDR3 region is CASRKTGTYGYTF. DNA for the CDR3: TGTGCCAGCAGGAAGACAGGGACGTATGGCTACACCTTC.

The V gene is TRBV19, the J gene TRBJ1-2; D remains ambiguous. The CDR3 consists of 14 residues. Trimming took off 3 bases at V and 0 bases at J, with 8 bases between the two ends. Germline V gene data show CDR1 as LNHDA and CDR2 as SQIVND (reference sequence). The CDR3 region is CASSIRETNYGYTF. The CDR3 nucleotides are TGTGCCAGTAGTATCCGGGAAACTAACTATGGCTACACCTTC.

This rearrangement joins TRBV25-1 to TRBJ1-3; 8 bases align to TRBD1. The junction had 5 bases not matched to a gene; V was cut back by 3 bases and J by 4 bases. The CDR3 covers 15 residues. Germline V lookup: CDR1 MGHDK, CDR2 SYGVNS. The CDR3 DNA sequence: TGTGCCAGCAGTGACTGGACAGGGTACGGAAACACCATATATTTT. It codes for CASSDWTGYGNTIYF.

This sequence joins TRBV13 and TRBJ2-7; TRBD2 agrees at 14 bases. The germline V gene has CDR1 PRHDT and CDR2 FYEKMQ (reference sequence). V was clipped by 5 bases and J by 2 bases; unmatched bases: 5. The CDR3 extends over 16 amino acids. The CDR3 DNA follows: TGTGCCAGCAGCGTATCGGGACTAGCGGGGGCCTACGAGCAGTACTTC. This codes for CASSVSGLAGAYEQYF.

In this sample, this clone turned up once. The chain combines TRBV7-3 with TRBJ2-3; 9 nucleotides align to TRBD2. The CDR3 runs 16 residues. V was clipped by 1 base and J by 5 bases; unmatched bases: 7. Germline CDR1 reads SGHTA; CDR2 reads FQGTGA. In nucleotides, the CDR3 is TGTGCCAGCAGCTTAAGGGGCGGGAGGGCCAAAGATACGCAGTATTTT. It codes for CASSLRGGRAKDTQYF.